This T cell receptor (beta chain) was observed in a study of blood T cell repertoires in COVID-19 (dated by TCRdb to 2020 to 2022). Regarding the complete study: Samples covering the acute and convalescent phases of COVID-19 were provided by collaborators in the United States, Italy and Spain. The prospective study material was composed of cDNA or gDNA derived from T cells, B-cell-depleted T cells, or PBMCs. Subjects who had been exposed to COVID-19, were actively infected with it, or had recovered from it provided the deeply sampled blood TCRbeta repertoires that made up the dataset. The repertoires were released in a freely available public database intended as a resource for research on the immune response to SARS-CoV-2. The samples were drawn from two sources: the first 160 participants of the ongoing ImmuneRACE study, and over 950 subjects contributed by 6 global collaborators. Sample metadata almost always included a de-identified subject ID, COVID-19 status, age in years and sex. Where HLA class I and class II types were available, the types were taken from metadata supplied by the sample provider, not from assay-based typing. General study outcomes and caveats: How much clinical and demographic metadata was included differed by source and by participant, and the metadata was provided uncurated.

The CDR3 sequence holds 14 residues, the cysteine and phenylalanine included. Only CDR3 DNA remains: 42 bases, in frame from the first base. The V end gives up 3 bases and the J end 3 bases, leaving 4 bases in the junction not matched to a gene. CDR1 is given as GTSNPN and CDR2 as SVGIG, both from the germline V gene (reference sequence). TCRbeta CDR3 regions were amplified from genomic DNA using the immunoSEQ Assay, a bias-controlled multiplex PCR. Per the original workflow: The number of nucleated cells in each sample was estimated from the amplification of reference gene primers within the assay. To quantify the absolute abundance of each unique TCRbeta CDR3 rearrangement, sequence reads were collapsed and filtered. For each sample, productive Simpson clonality was calculated as the square root of Simpson's diversity index across productive rearrangements. In its TCRdb copy, this immuneACCESS table keeps in-frame sequences only and misses some clones. Where compared with another copy, unresolved V genes explain less than half of these, and the others have no known cause. V and J calls and clone size are copied from that table; D and trimming were computed from the DNA. The table for this sample lists fewer than 250,000 clones; roughly nine tenths of them were counted only once. Of the sample, about 2.2% is held by the ten largest clones.

A note on this clone: Its binding antigen is unknown. No per-base quality is available; no much larger clone lies one base away.

Each collaborating institution followed its own protocols to collect whole blood in K2EDTA tubes. For TCRbeta analysis, collaborator samples were shipped as frozen whole blood, as isolated PBMCs, or as DNA extracted from either sample type. The source of this sequence is a woman aged 50 to 60 with acute or convalescent COVID-19. The rearranged chain carries TRBV30 and TRBJ2-3, with TRBD1 identical over 9 junction bases. Sequencing was done on a sample of peripheral blood. DNA sequence: TGTGCCTGGAGAACAGGGGGCCGGACAGATACGCAGTATTTT. It encodes CAWRTGGRTDTQYF.